This T cell receptor (beta chain) was observed in a study of blood T cell repertoires in COVID-19. Overall study context: Spain, Italy and the United States supplied samples that represented acute and convalescent COVID-19. PBMCs, B-cell-depleted T cells, or T cells provided the cDNA or gDNA that made up the material.

V lost 3 bases to trimming and J lost 1 base; unmatched junction nucleotides: 6. Germline CDR1 LNHDA, CDR2 SQIVND (reference sequence). The CDR3 runs to 16 residues. This clone is categorized as medium-sized (0.01 to 0.1%). Original processing methods: Estimation of nucleated cell counts was performed using reference gene primer amplification. Sequencing used immunoSEQ multiplex PCR; TCRdb keeps in-frame clones, though not all of them. V and J calls and clone size are copied from that table; D and trimming were computed from the DNA. The repertoire includes about 64,000 clones, 70% to 90% of them detected once, and 14% to 15% sits in the top ten.

The chain uses TRBV19 and TRBJ2-3, with 8 positions matching TRBD1. Specimen: peripheral blood. The receptor comes from a man aged 80 or over with acute or convalescent COVID-19. The CDR3 coding sequence is TGTGCCAGTAGTATCTCAGGGGGCGGGGGCACAGATACGCAGTATTTT. Its translation is CASSISGGGGTDTQYF.